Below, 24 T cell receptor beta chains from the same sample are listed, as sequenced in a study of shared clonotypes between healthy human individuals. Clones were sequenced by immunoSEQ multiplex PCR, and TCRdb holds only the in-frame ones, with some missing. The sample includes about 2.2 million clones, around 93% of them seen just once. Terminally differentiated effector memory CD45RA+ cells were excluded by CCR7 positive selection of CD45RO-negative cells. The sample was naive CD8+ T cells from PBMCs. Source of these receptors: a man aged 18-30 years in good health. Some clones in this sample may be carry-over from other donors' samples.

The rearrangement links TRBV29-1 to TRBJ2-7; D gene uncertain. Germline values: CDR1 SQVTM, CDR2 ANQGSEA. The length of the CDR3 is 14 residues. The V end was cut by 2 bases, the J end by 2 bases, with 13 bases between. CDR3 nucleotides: TGCAGCGTTGAAACGGGTTTAAATCCCTACGAGCAGTACTTC. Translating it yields CSVETGLNPYEQYF.

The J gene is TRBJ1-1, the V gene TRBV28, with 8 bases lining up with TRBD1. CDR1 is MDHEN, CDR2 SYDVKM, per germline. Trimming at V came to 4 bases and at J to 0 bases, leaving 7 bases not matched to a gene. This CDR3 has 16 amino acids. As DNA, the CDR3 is TGTGCCAGCAGTTCCCTTGGACAGGGAGTGAACACTGAAGCTTTCTTT. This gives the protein CASSSLGQGVNTEAFF.

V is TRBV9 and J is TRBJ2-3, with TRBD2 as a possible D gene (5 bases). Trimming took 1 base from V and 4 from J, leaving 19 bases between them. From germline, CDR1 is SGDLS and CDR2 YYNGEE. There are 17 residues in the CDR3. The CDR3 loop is CASSVQSRPRAPDTQYF. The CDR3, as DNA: TGTGCCAGCAGCGTACAGTCCCGCCCGAGGGCCCCAGATACGCAGTATTTT.

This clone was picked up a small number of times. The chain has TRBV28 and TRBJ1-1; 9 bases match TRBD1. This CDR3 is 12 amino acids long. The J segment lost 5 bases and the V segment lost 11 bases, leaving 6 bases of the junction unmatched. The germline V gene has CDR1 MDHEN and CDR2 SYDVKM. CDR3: CAGGDRVTEAFF. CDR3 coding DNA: TGTGCCGGCGGGGACAGGGTAACTGAAGCTTTCTTT.

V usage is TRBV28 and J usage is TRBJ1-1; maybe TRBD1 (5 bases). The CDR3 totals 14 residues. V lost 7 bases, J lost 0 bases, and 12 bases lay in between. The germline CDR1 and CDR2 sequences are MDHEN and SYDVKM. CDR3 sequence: CASTGRAMNTEAFF. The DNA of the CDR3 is TGTGCCAGCACAGGGCGGGCTATGAACACTGAAGCTTTCTTT.

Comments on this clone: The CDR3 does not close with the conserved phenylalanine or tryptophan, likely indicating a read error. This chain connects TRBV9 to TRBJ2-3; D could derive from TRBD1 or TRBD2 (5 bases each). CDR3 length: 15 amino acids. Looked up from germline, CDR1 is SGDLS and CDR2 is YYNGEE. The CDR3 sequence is CSSSPTSGAGDTQYS. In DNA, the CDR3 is TGCTCCAGCAGCCCTACATCCGGGGCCGGAGATACGCAGTATTCT.

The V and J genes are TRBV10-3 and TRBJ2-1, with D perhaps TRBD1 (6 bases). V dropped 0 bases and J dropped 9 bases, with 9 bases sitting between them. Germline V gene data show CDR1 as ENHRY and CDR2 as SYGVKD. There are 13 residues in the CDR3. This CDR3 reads CAISESRGTEQFF. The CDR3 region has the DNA TGTGCCATCAGTGAGTCGAGGGGGACTGAGCAGTTCTTC.

CDR3 bases: TGTGCCAGCCTGGAAGACACAGATACGCAGTATTTT. It translates to CASLEDTDTQYF. The rearrangement joins TRBV2 to TRBJ2-3; D is undetermined. Germline loops: CDR1 SNHLY, CDR2 FYNNEI. The V end was cut by 8 bases, the J end by 2 bases, with 8 bases between. CDR3 length equals 12 residues.

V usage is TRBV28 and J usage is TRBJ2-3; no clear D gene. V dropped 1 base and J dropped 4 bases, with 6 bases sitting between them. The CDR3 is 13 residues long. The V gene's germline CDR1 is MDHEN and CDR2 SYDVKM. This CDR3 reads CASSLSRSDTQYF. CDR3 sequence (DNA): TGTGCCAGCAGTTTATCACGGTCAGATACGCAGTATTTT.

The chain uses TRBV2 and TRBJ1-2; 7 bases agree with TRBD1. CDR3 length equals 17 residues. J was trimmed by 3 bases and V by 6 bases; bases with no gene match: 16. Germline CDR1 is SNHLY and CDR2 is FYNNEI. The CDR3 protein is CASRDVLTGGTDYGYTF. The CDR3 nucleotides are TGTGCCAGCAGAGACGTCTTAACTGGGGGGACAGACTATGGCTACACCTTC.

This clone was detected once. The CDR3 region has the DNA TGTGCCAGCAGTTTCATCGGAGGTACCAGTACCTACGAGCAGTACTTC. It is translated as CASSFIGGTSTYEQYF. The V and J genes are TRBV27 and TRBJ2-7, with a possible D match to TRBD2 (5 bases). Trimming removed 3 bases from V and 2 bases from J, with 17 bases in between. There are 16 residues in the CDR3. From germline, CDR1 is MNHEY and CDR2 SMNVEV (reference sequence).

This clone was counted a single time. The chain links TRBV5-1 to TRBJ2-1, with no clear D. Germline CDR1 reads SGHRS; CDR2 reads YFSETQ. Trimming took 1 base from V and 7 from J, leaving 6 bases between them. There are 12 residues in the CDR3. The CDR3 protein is CASSLRVNEQFF. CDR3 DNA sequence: TGCGCCAGCAGCTTGAGGGTAAATGAGCAGTTCTTC.

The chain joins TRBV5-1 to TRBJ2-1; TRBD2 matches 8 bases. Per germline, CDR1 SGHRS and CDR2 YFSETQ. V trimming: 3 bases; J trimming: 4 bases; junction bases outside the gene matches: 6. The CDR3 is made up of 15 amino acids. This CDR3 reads CASSSPGGRYNEQFF. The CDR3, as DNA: TGCGCCAGCAGCTCACCGGGAGGGAGATACAATGAGCAGTTCTTC. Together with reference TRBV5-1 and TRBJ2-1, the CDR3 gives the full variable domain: KAGVTQTPRYLIKTRGQQVTLSCSPISGHRSVSWYQQTPGQGLQFLFEYFSETQRNKGNFPGRFSGRQFSNSRSEMNVSTLELGDSALYLCASSSPGGRYNEQFFGPGTRLTVL.

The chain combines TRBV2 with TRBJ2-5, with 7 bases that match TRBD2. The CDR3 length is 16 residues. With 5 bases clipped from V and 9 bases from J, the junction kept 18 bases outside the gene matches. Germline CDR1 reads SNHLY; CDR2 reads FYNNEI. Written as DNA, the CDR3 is TGTGCCAGCAGTCCAAGTAGCGGGCTGCGCGAGCCGGCCCAGTACTTC. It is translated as CASSPSSGLREPAQYF.

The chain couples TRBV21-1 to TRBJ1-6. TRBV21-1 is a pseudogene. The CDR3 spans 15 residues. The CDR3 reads CASTGTGRRGSPLHF. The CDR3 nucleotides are TGTGCCAGCACCGGGACGGGGCGGAGGGGTTCACCCCTCCACTTT.

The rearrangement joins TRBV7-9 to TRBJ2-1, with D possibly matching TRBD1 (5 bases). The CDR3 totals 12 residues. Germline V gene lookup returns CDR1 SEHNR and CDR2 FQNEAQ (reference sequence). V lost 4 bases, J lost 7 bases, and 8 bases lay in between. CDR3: CASSSNRNEQFF. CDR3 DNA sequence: TGTGCCAGCAGCTCGAACAGGAATGAGCAGTTCTTC.

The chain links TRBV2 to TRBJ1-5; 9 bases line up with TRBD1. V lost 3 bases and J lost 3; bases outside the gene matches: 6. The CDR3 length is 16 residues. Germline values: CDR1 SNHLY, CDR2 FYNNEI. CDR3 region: CASSDLGTGINQPQHF. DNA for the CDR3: TGTGCCAGCAGTGACCTGGGGACAGGGATCAATCAGCCCCAGCATTTT.

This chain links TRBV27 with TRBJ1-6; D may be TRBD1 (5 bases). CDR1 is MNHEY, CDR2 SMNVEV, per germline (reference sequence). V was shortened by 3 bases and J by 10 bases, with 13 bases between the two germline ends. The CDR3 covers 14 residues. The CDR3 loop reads CASSFIRGGSPLHF. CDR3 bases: TGTGCCAGCAGTTTTATAAGGGGTGGGTCACCCCTCCACTTT.

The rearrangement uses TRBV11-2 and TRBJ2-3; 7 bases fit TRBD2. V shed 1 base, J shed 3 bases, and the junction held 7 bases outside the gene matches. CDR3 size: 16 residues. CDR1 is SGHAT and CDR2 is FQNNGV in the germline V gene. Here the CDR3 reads CASSLVGGDLTDTQYF. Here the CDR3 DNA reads TGTGCCAGCAGCTTAGTTGGGGGGGACCTAACAGATACGCAGTATTTT.

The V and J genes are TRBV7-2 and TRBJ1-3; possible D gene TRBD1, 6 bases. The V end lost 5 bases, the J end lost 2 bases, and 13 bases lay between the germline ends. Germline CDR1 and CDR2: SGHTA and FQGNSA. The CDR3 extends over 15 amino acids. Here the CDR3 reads CASSIYRVAGNTIYF. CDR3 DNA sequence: TGTGCCAGCAGCATTTACAGGGTTGCTGGAAACACCATATATTTT.

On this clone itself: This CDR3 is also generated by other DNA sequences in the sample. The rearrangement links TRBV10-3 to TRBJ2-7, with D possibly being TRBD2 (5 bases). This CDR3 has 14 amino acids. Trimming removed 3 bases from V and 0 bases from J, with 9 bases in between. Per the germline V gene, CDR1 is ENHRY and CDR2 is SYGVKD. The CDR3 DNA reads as TGTGCCATCAGTGAAAGCGGCCGCTCCTACGAGCAGTACTTC. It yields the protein CAISESGRSYEQYF.

The CDR3 loop is CASSPYGTGGAGDTQYF. The CDR3 DNA is TGTGCCAGCAGCCCGTACGGGACAGGGGGCGCGGGGGATACGCAGTATTTT. This sequence joins TRBV7-9 and TRBJ2-3; 12 bases are shared with TRBD1. Trimming at V came to 5 bases and at J to 6 bases, leaving 12 bases not matched to a gene. The CDR3 sequence is 17 residues long. Germline V CDR1 and CDR2: SEHNR, FQNEAQ (reference sequence).

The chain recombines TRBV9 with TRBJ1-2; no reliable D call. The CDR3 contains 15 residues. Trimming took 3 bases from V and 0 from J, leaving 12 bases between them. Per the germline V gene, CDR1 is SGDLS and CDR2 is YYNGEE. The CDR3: CASSDAVIANYGYTF. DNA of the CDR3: TGTGCCAGCAGCGATGCCGTAATAGCTAACTATGGCTACACCTTC.

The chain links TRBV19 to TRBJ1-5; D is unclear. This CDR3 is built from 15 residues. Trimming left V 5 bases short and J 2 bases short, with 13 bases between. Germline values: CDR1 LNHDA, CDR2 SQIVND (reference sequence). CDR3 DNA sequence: TGTGCCAGTAGTCGACGAGGGTCCCGCAATCAGCCCCAGCATTTT. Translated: CASSRRGSRNQPQHF.